This T cell receptor (beta chain) was obtained from a study of CD8 T cells in ankylosing spondylitis. Study outcomes and limitations: Ankylosing spondylitis blood appeared to be characterized by a TCR beta motif of 8 or 9 highly homologous variants. CD8+ by phenotype, disease-linked clones were relatively rare in peripheral blood. Certain motif variants had earlier appeared in reactive arthritis synovial fluid and blood.

A remark on this clonotype: Its matching antigen is unknown.

Germline V gene lookup returns CDR1 ENHRY and CDR2 SYGVKD. V was pared by 6 bases and J by 5 bases, with 13 bases between. The CDR3 runs to 13 residues. TCRdb itself ran the 5' RACE reads through MiXCR, one entry per CDR3 protein. The profile shows about 700,000 distinct CDR3 sequences, 15% to 20% of them singletons. This sequence joins TRBV10-3 and TRBJ1-1; D remains ambiguous. The receptor's source is a male donor with ankylosing spondylitis. Sequencing was performed on blood, either unsorted or a sorted T cell fraction (not recorded which). Written as DNA, the CDR3 is TGTGCCATCAGCCACCAACTGGCAACTGAAGCTTTCTTT. This gives the protein CAISHQLATEAFF.